This T cell receptor beta chain was captured in a study of T cells in localized non-small cell lung cancer. Clones were read by immunoSEQ multiplex PCR, and TCRdb kept only the in-frame ones, dropping some. The table lists 20,000 to 30,000 clones, 85% to 90% of them singletons, with 1.1% in the top ten. Between the trimmed V and J ends, which lost 4 bases and 1 base, there was a span of 11 bases. The V gene's germline CDR1 is SGHRS and CDR2 YFSETQ. The CDR3 is 14 residues long. This TCR came from a woman aged 35-75 years with stage I lung adenocarcinoma. The sample in question was peripheral blood, obtained before any cancer treatment. V gene TRBV5-1 combines with J gene TRBJ1-1; unclear D gene. CDR3 region: CASSTQQGNTEAFF. CDR3 nucleotides: TGCGCCAGCAGCACACAACAAGGGAACACTGAAGCTTTCTTT.